The present entry profiles one T cell receptor (beta chain) with its context. Its antigen remains unknown. Cells that had been cultured for approximately ten days were the source of isolated CD4+ T cells. SARS-CoV-2 infected the person between March and December 2020, as confirmed by PCR. The vaccine given was either BNT162b2 or mRNA-1273, in two doses. The repertoire was sequenced with immunoSEQ multiplex PCR; TCRdb's copy has only in-frame clones and lacks some. The profile covers around 53,000 clones, with 65% to 80% appearing a single time and approximately 5.1% taken by the ten largest. These data are taken from a study of vaccination effects on CD4 cells after COVID-19. The overall study: Samples collected post-vaccine were obtained a median of 72 days after the second dose.

Study observations and caveats: Among infection- and vaccine-induced clones, marked clonal contraction occurred late after vaccination.

Trimming removed 3 bases from V and 1 base from J, with 6 bases in between. The CDR3 is made up of 13 amino acids. The receptor's source is a human donor who had a prior SARS-CoV-2 infection. Material: CD4+ T cells from PBMCs cultured without peptide, obtained after COVID-19 vaccination. The chain employs TRBV12-3 or TRBV12-4 and TRBJ1-1, with D unresolved. In nucleotides, the CDR3 is TGTGCCAGCAGTTTTTTTTGGAACACTGAAGCTTTCTTT. It encodes CASSFFWNTEAFF.